Below, 10 T cell receptor beta chains from the same sample are listed, as sequenced in a study of immune evolution from preneoplasia to lung adenocarcinoma. Measured with immunoSEQ multiplex PCR; TCRdb has only the in-frame clones, and not every one. The data show around 5,400 clones, around 69% seen once. The source material was FFPE adjacent normal lung tissue. The origin of the receptors is a person of 80 years or more with lung adenocarcinoma.

CDR3: CASSLAGGPGDEQFF. The CDR3 DNA follows: TGCGCCAGCAGTCTAGCGGGGGGGCCAGGGGATGAGCAGTTCTTC. The chain links TRBV10-2 to TRBJ2-1; 12 positions agree with TRBD2. Per the germline V gene, CDR1 is WSHSY and CDR2 is SAAADI. The V and J ends lost 5 bases and 8 bases, in that order; junction bases with no gene match: 7. The CDR3 sequence is 15 residues long.

This clone is a singleton in its sample. The chain has TRBV6-1 and TRBJ2-7; TRBD1 matches 8 bases. The CDR3 contains 13 residues. V was clipped by 7 bases and J by 5 bases; unmatched bases: 7. The germline gives CDR1 MNHNS, CDR2 SASEGT. The CDR3 bases are TGTGCCAGCACCTTGGACAGGGACCACGAGCAGTACTTC. Translating gives CASTLDRDHEQYF.

This CDR3 reads CASSRTVSNQPQHF. The CDR3 DNA reads TGTGCCAGTAGTCGGACCGTTAGCAATCAGCCCCAGCATTTT. The chain employs TRBV19 and TRBJ1-5; D not resolved. There are 14 residues in the CDR3. V was pared by 5 bases and J by 0 bases, with 8 bases between. Germline V lookup: CDR1 LNHDA, CDR2 SQIVND (reference sequence).

The chain carries TRBV2 and TRBJ1-1; TRBD1 matches at 8 bases. CDR3 length: 16 amino acids. V trimming: 8 bases; J trimming: 0 bases; junction bases outside the gene matches: 11. Per the germline V gene, CDR1 is SNHLY and CDR2 is FYNNEI. The CDR3 loop is CASRTGQVAMNTEAFF. In DNA form, the CDR3 reads TGTGCCAGCCGTACGGGACAGGTGGCTATGAACACTGAAGCTTTCTTT.

The CDR3 region is CATSSTGESNQPQHF. In DNA form, the CDR3 reads TGTGCCACCAGCAGTACAGGGGAAAGCAATCAGCCCCAGCATTTT. This chain uses TRBV15 with TRBJ1-5; 7 nucleotides line up with TRBD1. CDR1 and CDR2 (germline): LNHNV, YYDKDF (reference sequence). CDR3 length: 15 residues. Germline trimming cut 3 bases from V and 1 base from J; bases unmatched to any gene: 3.

The chain employs TRBV11-2 and TRBJ2-2; D not certain. The CDR3 is 13 amino acids. V shed 2 bases and J shed 8 bases, with 9 bases lying between them. CDR1 and CDR2 (germline): SGHAT, FQNNGV. CDR3 bases: TGTGCCAGCAGCTTAATTAATTCGGGGGAGCTGTTTTTT. This translates into CASSLINSGELFF.

V and J are TRBV11-3 and TRBJ2-2; D might be TRBD1 or TRBD2, each matching 6 bases. V lost 8 bases, J lost 3 bases, and 16 bases lay in between. The germline CDR1 and CDR2 sequences are SGHNT and YENEEA. The CDR3 is 15 amino acids. CDR3 amino acids: CASGWAEGDTGELFF. DNA of the CDR3: TGTGCCAGCGGGTGGGCGGAGGGGGACACCGGGGAGCTGTTTTTT.

Points on this clone: One end of the junction is discordant with germline, which a read error may explain. The rearrangement links TRBV7-7 to TRBJ2-2; D gene ambiguous. Germline CDR1 SSHAT, CDR2 FNYEAQ (reference sequence). The CDR3 has 15 amino acids. The CDR3 here is CASSPRSGNTGELFF. The CDR3 nucleotides are TGTGCTAGCAGTCCTCGGAGTGGGAACACCGGGGAGCTGTTTTTT.

The chain recombines TRBV15 with TRBJ2-4, with no clear D. With 1 base removed from V and 6 bases from J, the gap between germline ends came to 4 bases. The CDR3 spans 12 residues. Germline-derived CDR1 and CDR2 are LNHNV and YYDKDF (reference sequence). CDR3 region: CATSRALNIQYF. The CDR3 bases are TGTGCCACCAGCAGAGCCCTAAACATTCAGTACTTC.

This chain connects TRBV5-6 to TRBJ2-3, with 9 bases fitting TRBD1. The V and J ends lost 4 bases and 5 bases, in that order; junction bases with no gene match: 8. This CDR3 has 15 amino acids. The germline V gene has CDR1 SGHDT and CDR2 YYEEEE. The CDR3 DNA is TGTGCCAGCAGCCCCGGGACAGGGACCCGAGATACGCAGTATTTT. This sequence encodes CASSPGTGTRDTQYF.